The 30 T cell receptor beta chains reported below all come from one sample, sequenced in a study of blood T cell repertoires in COVID-19. Here immunoSEQ multiplex PCR was the method, and the copy in TCRdb shows in-frame clones only, minus some. This sample has some 340,000 clones, with around 83% found just once. Sample: peripheral blood. The receptor source for this set is a man younger than 40 with active or convalescent COVID-19.

The chain carries TRBV6-1 and TRBJ2-7, with 9 bases identical to TRBD1. Germline lookup yields CDR1 MNHNS and CDR2 SASEGT. This CDR3 has 15 amino acids. V lost 3 bases to trimming and J lost 4 bases; unmatched junction nucleotides: 7. This CDR3 reads CASSDLRTGVYEQYF. DNA for the CDR3: TGTGCCAGCAGTGACCTCCGGACAGGGGTTTACGAGCAGTACTTC.

This chain uses TRBV7-2 with TRBJ2-3; tentatively, D is TRBD1 (5 bases). The CDR3 runs 16 residues. The ends were cut back, 2 bases at V and 0 bases at J, with 12 bases in the middle. Germline CDR1 SGHTA, CDR2 FQGNSA. CDR3 in DNA: TGTGCCAGCAGCTTACGCAGGACACTTAGCACAGATACGCAGTATTTT. The encoded protein is CASSLRRTLSTDTQYF.

CDR3 sequence (DNA): TGCGCCAGCAGGTGGGGGGGACAGGAGCCCAATTCACCCCTCCACTTT. Translation: CASRWGGQEPNSPLHF. The chain links TRBV5-1 to TRBJ1-6, with TRBD1 identical over 8 bases. In germline, CDR1 is SGHRS, CDR2 YFSETQ. Trimming removed 5 bases from V and 7 bases from J; junction bases left unmatched: 11. The CDR3 is made up of 16 amino acids.

The J gene is TRBJ2-2, the V gene TRBV2; D is perhaps TRBD1 (6 bases). CDR3 length: 16 residues. The V gene lost 3 bases and the J gene lost 4 bases, with 15 bases spanning the gap. Germline loops: CDR1 SNHLY, CDR2 FYNNEI. The chain's CDR3 is CASSDRGASGTGELFF. DNA for the CDR3: TGTGCCAGCAGTGACAGGGGCGCTTCGGGCACCGGGGAGCTGTTTTTT. The variable domain in full, completed from reference TRBV2 and TRBJ2-2, reads EPEVTQTPSHQVTQMGQEVILRCVPISNHLYFYWYRQILGQKVEFLVSFYNNEISEKSEIFDDQFSVERPDGSNFTLKIRSTKLEDSAMYFCASSDRGASGTGELFFGEGSRLTVL.

V usage is TRBV28 and J usage is TRBJ2-1; TRBD2 matches 7 bases. The V segment lost 3 bases and the J segment 5 bases; nucleotides outside the gene matches: 7. The CDR3 has 15 amino acids. CDR1 is MDHEN, CDR2 SYDVKM, per germline. CDR3 sequence: CASSLALALNNEQFF. The CDR3 DNA reads as TGTGCCAGCAGTTTGGCACTAGCGCTTAACAATGAGCAGTTCTTC. The whole variable domain, remainder taken from reference TRBV28 and TRBJ2-1, is DVKVTQSSRYLVKRTGEKVFLECVQDMDHENMFWYRQDPGLGLRLIYFSYDVKMKEKGDIPEGYSVSREKKERFSLILESASTNQTSMYLCASSLALALNNEQFFGPGTRLTVL.

The gene calls are TRBV7-2 and TRBJ1-1; TRBD1 is a possible D gene (5 bases). Trimming removed 0 bases from V and 2 bases from J, with 13 bases in between. The CDR3 is 16 amino acids. From germline, CDR1 is SGHTA and CDR2 FQGNSA. The CDR3 DNA reads TGTGCCAGCAGCTTAGCGGGTCAGGGCTACAACACTGAAGCTTTCTTT. It encodes CASSLAGQGYNTEAFF.

The genes are TRBV6-1 and TRBJ1-3; 7 nucleotides align to TRBD1. Germline values: CDR1 MNHNS, CDR2 SASEGT. The V and J ends lost 2 bases and 11 bases, in that order; junction bases with no gene match: 21. This CDR3 region has 18 residues. The CDR3 here is CASSELGTEDSLRPAIYF. CDR3 bases: TGTGCCAGCAGTGAACTGGGGACAGAGGACTCCCTTCGGCCCGCCATATATTTT.

The chain links TRBV3-1 (or the pseudogene TRBV3-2) to TRBJ2-7; 9 nucleotides match TRBD1. The V gene's germline CDR1 is LGHDT and CDR2 YNNKEL (reference sequence). Trimming cost V 5 bases and J 4 bases; bases outside gene matches: 15. This CDR3 is built from 17 residues. CDR3 sequence reads: CASSFYRTGAGRYEQYF. As DNA, the CDR3 is TGTGCCAGCAGCTTTTACCGGACAGGGGCCGGGAGATACGAGCAGTACTTC.

V is TRBV2 and J is TRBJ1-4; D gene unclear. The CDR3 is 12 amino acids. V was trimmed by 3 bases and J by 13 bases, leaving 12 bases between them. The V gene's germline CDR1 is SNHLY and CDR2 FYNNEI. CDR3: CASSDEVSGLFF. The CDR3 bases are TGTGCCAGCAGTGACGAGGTCTCTGGACTGTTTTTT. Full variable domain (missing parts from reference TRBV2 and TRBJ1-4): EPEVTQTPSHQVTQMGQEVILRCVPISNHLYFYWYRQILGQKVEFLVSFYNNEISEKSEIFDDQFSVERPDGSNFTLKIRSTKLEDSAMYFCASSDEVSGLFFGSGTQLSVL.

Note on this clone: The junction shows a germline mismatch at one end, possibly a read error. The chain couples TRBV30 to TRBJ1-1; weak D call: TRBD1 (5 bases). CDR3 length: 12 amino acids. Germline CDR1 reads GTSNPN; CDR2 reads SVGIG (reference sequence). The CDR3: CAWSVRSGKKVF. The DNA of the CDR3 is TGTGCCTGGAGTGTACGTTCAGGGAAAAAGGTCTTT.

The CDR3 DNA follows: TGTGCCAGCAGCCAAGATGGGGGCTGGAGCTATGGCTACACCTTC. Protein: CASSQDGGWSYGYTF. The chain has TRBV4-2 and TRBJ1-2, with D maybe TRBD1 (6 bases). Trimming removed 0 bases from V and 4 bases from J, with 12 bases in between. This CDR3 is 15 amino acids long. Germline V gene sequence: CDR1 LGHNA, CDR2 YNFKEQ.

J is TRBJ2-7 and V is TRBV28, with 7 bases fitting TRBD1. The CDR3 extends over 15 amino acids. Per germline, CDR1 MDHEN and CDR2 SYDVKM. V lost 4 bases to trimming and J lost 4 bases; unmatched junction nucleotides: 10. In DNA, the CDR3 is TGTGCCAGCAGTTCCACAGGGGACCCTGGATACGAGCAGTACTTC. Protein product: CASSSTGDPGYEQYF.

CDR3 coding DNA: TGTGCCAGCAGTGAGTCACAGGGCGCAGATACGCAGTATTTT. It encodes CASSESQGADTQYF. This chain joins TRBV2 and TRBJ2-3, with D tentatively TRBD1 (6 bases). Germline V lookup: CDR1 SNHLY, CDR2 FYNNEI. CDR3 length: 14 amino acids. V lost 3 bases and J 4 bases, leaving 11 bases between the germline ends.

The chain combines TRBV12-3 or TRBV12-4 with TRBJ1-1, with TRBD1 matching 7 bases. V shed 5 bases, J shed 10 bases, and the junction held 7 bases outside the gene matches. This CDR3 spans 12 amino acids. CDR3 sequence: CASSPQGDRAFF. The DNA of the CDR3 is TGTGCCAGCAGTCCCCAGGGGGATCGAGCTTTCTTT.

This clone showed up just a few times. V is TRBV5-1 and J is TRBJ1-1, with 7 bases matching TRBD1. With V trimmed by 3 bases and J by 2 bases, 7 bases remained unmatched. The CDR3 totals 15 residues. Germline CDR1 SGHRS, CDR2 YFSETQ. The CDR3 DNA is TGCGCCAGCAGCTCCGGGACAGCCATAAACACTGAAGCTTTCTTT. The encoded protein is CASSSGTAINTEAFF.

The CDR3 spells CASSLSEGGSYEQYF. CDR3 in DNA: TGTGCCAGCAGCTTAAGTGAGGGAGGGTCCTACGAGCAGTACTTC. The chain couples TRBV11-1 to TRBJ2-7; 7 nucleotides match TRBD2. This CDR3 comprises 15 residues. Trimming at V came to 2 bases and at J to 1 base, leaving 5 bases not matched to a gene. The germline CDR1 and CDR2 sequences are SGHAT and FQDESV (reference sequence).

This clone was seen just once. This chain links TRBV4-3 with TRBJ2-1; possibly TRBD2 for D (5 bases). Germline V gene data show CDR1 as LGHNA and CDR2 as YSLEER. The V end lost 2 bases, the J end lost 6 bases, and 5 bases lay between the germline ends. CDR3 length: 12 residues. The CDR3, as DNA: TGCGCCAGCAGCCAAAGCGGCAATGAGCAGTTCTTC. Encoded protein: CASSQSGNEQFF.

The chain has TRBV14 and TRBJ2-7; TRBD2 might be the D (5 bases). Germline CDR1 reads SGHDN; CDR2 reads FVKESK. This CDR3 is 13 amino acids long. Deletions cut 5 bases from V and 2 bases from J, with 10 bases between. The CDR3 nucleotides read TGTGCCAGCAGCTACACGGGGACCTACGAGCAGTACTTC. Encoded protein: CASSYTGTYEQYF.

This chain connects TRBV7-2 to TRBJ2-3; D is uncertain. CDR3 size: 12 residues. V was pared by 5 bases and J by 7 bases, with 10 bases between. Germline CDR1 and CDR2: SGHTA and FQGNSA. The CDR3 protein is CASSRSANTQYF. As DNA, the CDR3 is TGTGCCAGCAGCCGGTCTGCCAATACGCAGTATTTT.

This chain joins TRBV5-1 and TRBJ2-1, with a possible D match to TRBD2 (6 bases). V was shortened by 0 bases and J by 6 bases, with 13 bases between the two germline ends. This CDR3 has 15 residues. CDR1 SGHRS and CDR2 YFSETQ come from the germline V gene. The CDR3 here is CASSLEGPEGNEQFF. CDR3 coding DNA: TGCGCCAGCAGCTTGGAGGGACCGGAGGGCAATGAGCAGTTCTTC. Based on the CDR3 plus reference TRBV5-1 and TRBJ2-1, the full variable domain is KAGVTQTPRYLIKTRGQQVTLSCSPISGHRSVSWYQQTPGQGLQFLFEYFSETQRNKGNFPGRFSGRQFSNSRSEMNVSTLELGDSALYLCASSLEGPEGNEQFFGPGTRLTVL.

This clone was counted between two and nine times. V usage is TRBV15 and J usage is TRBJ2-6; 8 bases align to TRBD2. CDR3 size: 18 residues. Germline CDR1 and CDR2: LNHNV and YYDKDF (reference sequence). Trimming took 3 bases from V and 0 from J; bases not matched to a gene: 7. This CDR3 is CATSRLAGSSSGANVLTF. The CDR3 coding sequence is TGTGCCACCAGCAGGTTAGCGGGATCAAGCTCTGGGGCCAACGTCCTGACTTTC.

The chain couples TRBV6-5 to TRBJ2-7, with TRBD1 identical over 9 bases. Losses at the gene ends were 7 bases for V and 3 bases for J; bases not matched to a gene: 10. Germline CDR1 MNHEY, CDR2 SVGAGI. The CDR3 is 15 amino acids. CDR3 DNA sequence: TGTGCCAGCACCCCACCGGACAGGGGTGACTACGAGCAGTACTTC. Translation: CASTPPDRGDYEQYF.

CDR3 in amino acids: CASSLMAPGQGRDEQFF. CDR3 DNA: TGTGCCAGCAGCTTAATGGCCCCAGGGCAGGGAAGGGATGAGCAGTTCTTC. The chain combines TRBV7-3 with TRBJ2-1, with D possibly being TRBD1 (5 bases). The CDR3 has 17 amino acids. V was trimmed by 1 base and J by 8 bases, leaving 21 bases between them. Germline V lookup: CDR1 SGHTA, CDR2 FQGTGA.

V is TRBV7-9 and J is TRBJ1-2, with D uncertain. The length of the CDR3 is 16 residues. CDR1 is SEHNR and CDR2 is FQNEAQ in the germline V gene (reference sequence). Deletions cut 5 bases from V and 5 bases from J, with 21 bases between. In DNA, the CDR3 is TGTGCCAGCAGCCAGCTGTGGGTGAGGGATGATTATGGCTACACCTTC. Its protein product is CASSQLWVRDDYGYTF.

The rearrangement joins TRBV19 to TRBJ1-3, with 9 bases aligning to TRBD1. The CDR3 extends over 14 amino acids. V lost 9 bases and J lost 5; bases outside the gene matches: 8. CDR1 and CDR2 (germline): LNHDA, SQIVND (reference sequence). The CDR3, as DNA: TGTGCCAGCTCGGACAGGGGTCAGAGAAACACCATATATTTT. Its translation is CASSDRGQRNTIYF.

Only a few counts were recorded for this clone. Other DNA sequences in this specimen translate into the identical CDR3. CDR3 amino acids: CASSYSTANTEAFF. CDR3 nucleotide sequence: TGTGCCAGCAGTTACTCGACAGCGAACACTGAAGCTTTCTTT. The V call is TRBV6-6, the J call TRBJ1-1; perhaps TRBD1 as D (5 bases). V was trimmed by 0 bases and J by 1 base, leaving 6 bases between them. CDR3 length equals 14 residues. Germline CDR1 MNHNY, CDR2 SVGAGI (reference sequence).

The chain couples TRBV27 to TRBJ2-1, with D possibly matching TRBD2 (5 bases). The V gene's germline CDR1 is MNHEY and CDR2 SMNVEV (reference sequence). V lost 2 bases and J 6 bases, leaving 8 bases between the germline ends. The CDR3 loop spans 13 amino acids. As DNA, the CDR3 is TGTGCCAGCAGTTTAAGAGGGAGCAATGAGCAGTTCTTC. This gives the protein CASSLRGSNEQFF.

V and J are TRBV6-1 and TRBJ2-2; D possibly corresponds to TRBD1 (6 bases). Germline loops: CDR1 MNHNS, CDR2 SASEGT. This CDR3 is 16 amino acids long. Trimming shortened V by 6 bases and J by 1 base, and 15 bases separated the two germline ends. The CDR3 region is CASSEFPGQNTGELFF. Written as DNA, the CDR3 is TGTGCCAGCAGCGAATTTCCGGGACAGAACACCGGGGAGCTGTTTTTT.

V is TRBV9 and J is TRBJ1-1, with 8 bases that match TRBD1. V shed 2 bases and J 1 base; nucleotides not matched to a gene: 1. The CDR3 runs to 14 residues. Germline-derived CDR1 and CDR2 are SGDLS and YYNGEE. The CDR3 here is CASSVGQENTEAFF. The CDR3 DNA is TGTGCCAGCAGCGTGGGACAGGAGAACACTGAAGCTTTCTTT.

This chain links TRBV3-1 (or the pseudogene TRBV3-2) with TRBJ2-7, with D possibly matching TRBD2 (5 bases). The CDR3 runs 15 residues. The V end lost 6 bases, the J end lost 2 bases, and 17 bases lay between the germline ends. CDR1 is LGHDT and CDR2 is YNNKEL in the germline V gene (reference sequence). CDR3 protein: CASSPMRALPYEQYF. CDR3 DNA: TGTGCCAGCAGTCCAATGCGGGCCCTCCCCTACGAGCAGTACTTC.